This T cell receptor (beta chain) was sequenced during a study of blood T cell repertoires in COVID-19. Trimming stripped 1 base from V and 1 base from J, with 7 bases between. This CDR3 region has 15 residues. Germline V lookup: CDR1 SGHTA, CDR2 FQGNSA. A few counts support this clone. The table came from immunoSEQ multiplex PCR; TCRdb's copy has only in-frame clones and leaves some out. The sample consists of over 200,000 clones, about 94% of them appearing once. Sequencing used peripheral blood. The chain combines TRBV7-2 with TRBJ2-2; D is ambiguous. The clonotype comes from a man between 60 and 75 years old with COVID-19, enrolled during active disease. The CDR3 bases are TGTGCCAGCAGCTTAGGACTGGGGAACACCGGGGAGCTGTTTTTT. This sequence encodes CASSLGLGNTGELFF. The full variable domain, completed using reference TRBV7-2 and TRBJ2-2, is GAGVSQSPSNKVTEKGKDVELRCDPISGHTALYWYRQSLGQGLEFLIYFQGNSAPDKSGLPSDRFSAERTGGSVSTLTIQRTQQEDSAVYLCASSLGLGNTGELFFGEGSRLTVL.